The clone carrying this TCR beta chain showed up just a few times. The TCR alpha and TCR beta cDNA libraries, bearing sample barcodes and UMIs, were generated by 5'RACE using constant-segment primers. TCRdb fed the 5' RACE reads into MiXCR, producing one record per CDR3 protein. The sample consists of around 200,000 distinct CDR3 sequences, over 9.5% of them appearing once. CDR1 is SGHTA and CDR2 is FQGTGA in the germline V gene. Trimming removed 4 bases from V and 5 bases from J, with 15 bases in between. The CDR3 contains 15 residues. The data are from a study of T-cell memory formation after mild COVID-19. At the level of the study: TCR clusters were mostly confined to one donor each.

The source of this sequence is a man younger than 35 who had mild COVID-19 (a few samples of this study predate the infection). Cell type and time point are not known. What was sequenced was PBMCs or a T cell subset sorted from them (not recorded which). V and J are TRBV7-3 and TRBJ2-1; no clear D. DNA of the CDR3: TGTGCCAGCAGCTCGTTCGGAAAGCAAGACAATGAGCAGTTCTTC. This codes for CASSSFGKQDNEQFF.